This entry features one T cell receptor beta chain sequence. What it recognizes is unknown. Template material for amplifying TCR beta CDR3 regions consisted of RNA transcripts. A set of HTBI primers served as the primers for a first-round RT-PCR of the TCR CDR3. TCRdb re-called the multiplex PCR reads with MiXCR, one entry per CDR3 protein. Of hundreds of thousands of distinct CDR3 sequences in the sample, 17% were seen once. Ophthalmopathy cases met thresholds of Clinical Activity Score at least 3, NOSPECS grade at least 4 and duration under 3 months. CDR1 MNHNS and CDR2 SASEGT come from the germline V gene. The CDR3 is 16 residues long. Losses at the gene ends were 4 bases for V and 5 bases for J; bases not matched to a gene: 6. The record originates from a study of T cells in Graves' hyperthyroidism and ophthalmopathy. On the study more broadly: Any treatment followed the collection of peripheral blood at initial diagnosis.

The study's findings and limits: Through a model of 13 V-J features, ophthalmopathy was separated from stable hyperthyroidism.

The sample taken for sequencing was blood. This receptor was taken from a woman aged 18-29 years with Graves' ophthalmopathy. This sequence joins TRBV6-1 and TRBJ1-6, with 9 bases matching TRBD1. The CDR3 DNA is TGTGCCAGCAGTGCCGGGACAGGGAACCATAATTCACCCCTCCACTTT. It translates to CASSAGTGNHNSPLHF.